This T cell receptor (beta chain) was observed in a study of T-cell memory formation after mild COVID-19. Amplification by 5'RACE using constant-segment primers produced TCR alpha and TCR beta cDNA libraries that carried sample barcodes and UMIs. Using its own MiXCR run on the 5' RACE reads, TCRdb lists one record per CDR3 protein. This table has about 400,000 distinct CDR3 sequences, about 22% appearing once. The study, taken as a whole, reports: For contracting clones, CD4+ ones sat mainly in CM and EM, CD8+ in EMRA. Several responding clones turned up in pre-infection memory, indicating that cross-reactive memory may have taken part. Later expanders leaned CD4+, whereas clones that contracted between day 15 and 85 were balanced CD4/CD8.

Turning to this clonotype: Antigen: not known.

This clonotype was obtained from an adult woman who had mild COVID-19 (a few samples of this study predate the infection). Cell type and time point are not known. Sequencing input: PBMCs or a T cell subset sorted from them (not recorded which).

CDR3 residues: CASSLLDPNQPQHF. CDR3 sequence (DNA): TGTGCCAGCAGCTTATTAGACCCTAATCAGCCCCAGCATTTT. V is TRBV7-2 and J is TRBJ1-5; D not resolved. CDR3 length: 14 amino acids. Trimming pared 2 bases from V and 4 bases from J, leaving 9 bases between. CDR1 is SGHTA, CDR2 FQGNSA, per germline.